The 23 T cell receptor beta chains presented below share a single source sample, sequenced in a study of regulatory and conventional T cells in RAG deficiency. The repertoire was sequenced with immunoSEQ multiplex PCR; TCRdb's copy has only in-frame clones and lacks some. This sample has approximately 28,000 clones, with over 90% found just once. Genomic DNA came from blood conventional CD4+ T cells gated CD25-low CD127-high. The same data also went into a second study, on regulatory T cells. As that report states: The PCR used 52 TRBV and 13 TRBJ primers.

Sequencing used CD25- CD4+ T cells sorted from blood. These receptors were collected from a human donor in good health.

In DNA, the CDR3 is TGTGCCAGTAGTATGTGGGCAGCGAACACCGGGGAGCTGTTTTTT. Translation gives CASSMWAANTGELFF. The V gene is TRBV19, the J gene TRBJ2-2; D is ambiguous. V lost 3 bases, J lost 0 bases, and 8 bases lay in between. The germline V gene encodes CDR1 LNHDA and CDR2 SQIVND (reference sequence). This CDR3 spans 15 amino acids.

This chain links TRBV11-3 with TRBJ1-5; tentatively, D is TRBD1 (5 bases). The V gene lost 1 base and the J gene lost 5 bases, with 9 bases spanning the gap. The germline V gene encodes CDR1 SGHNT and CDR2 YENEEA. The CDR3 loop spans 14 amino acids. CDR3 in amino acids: CASSLGGRDQPQHF. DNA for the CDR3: TGTGCCAGCAGCTTAGGGGGGAGGGATCAGCCCCAGCATTTT. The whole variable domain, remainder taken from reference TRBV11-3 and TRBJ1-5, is EAGVVQSPRYKIIEKKQPVAFWCNPISGHNTLYWYLQNLGQGPELLIRYENEEAVDDSQLPKDRFSAERLKGVDSTLKIQPAELGDSAVYLCASSLGGRDQPQHFGDGTRLSIL.

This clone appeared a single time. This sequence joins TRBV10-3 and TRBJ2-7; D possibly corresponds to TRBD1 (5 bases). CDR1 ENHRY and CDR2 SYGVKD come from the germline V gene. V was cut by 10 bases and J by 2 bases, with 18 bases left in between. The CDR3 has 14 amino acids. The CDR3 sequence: CATTQGESAYEQYF. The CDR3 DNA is TGTGCCACTACCCAGGGCGAGTCGGCCTACGAGCAGTACTTC.

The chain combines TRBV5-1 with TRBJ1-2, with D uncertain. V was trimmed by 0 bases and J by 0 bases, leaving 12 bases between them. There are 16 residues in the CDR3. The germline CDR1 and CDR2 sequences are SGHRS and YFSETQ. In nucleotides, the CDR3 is TGCGCCAGCAGCTTGGGGGCAGCCGGTTCTAACTATGGCTACACCTTC. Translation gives CASSLGAAGSNYGYTF.

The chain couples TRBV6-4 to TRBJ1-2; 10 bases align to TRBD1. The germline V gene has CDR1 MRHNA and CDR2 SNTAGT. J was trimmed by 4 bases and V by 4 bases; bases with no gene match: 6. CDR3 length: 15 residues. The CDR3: CASSVAGQGGYGYTF. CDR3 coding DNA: TGTGCCAGCAGTGTCGCCGGACAGGGGGGCTATGGCTACACCTTC.

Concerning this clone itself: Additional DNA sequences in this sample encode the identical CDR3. The CDR3 DNA sequence: TGTGCCAGCAGTTTCCAGGGGGCGGGAAACACTGAAGCTTTCTTT. Its translation is CASSFQGAGNTEAFF. This chain uses TRBV28 with TRBJ1-1, with 8 bases lining up with TRBD1. Trimming took 3 bases from V and 2 from J; bases not matched to a gene: 5. CDR1 is MDHEN, CDR2 SYDVKM, per germline. This CDR3 has 15 amino acids.

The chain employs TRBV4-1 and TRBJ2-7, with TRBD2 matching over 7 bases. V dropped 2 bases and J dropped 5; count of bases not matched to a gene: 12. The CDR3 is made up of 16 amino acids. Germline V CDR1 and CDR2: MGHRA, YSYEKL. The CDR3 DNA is TGCGCCAGCAGCCAAAGGGCACGGGGGGTTCAAGACGAGCAGTACTTC. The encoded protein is CASSQRARGVQDEQYF.

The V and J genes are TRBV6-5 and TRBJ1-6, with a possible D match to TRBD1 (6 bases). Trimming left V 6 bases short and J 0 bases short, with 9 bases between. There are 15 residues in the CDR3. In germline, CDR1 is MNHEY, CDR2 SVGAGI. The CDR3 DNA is TGTGCCAGCAGGAGGGGGGGCTCCTATAATTCACCCCTCCACTTT. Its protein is CASRRGGSYNSPLHF.

CDR3: CASSPYSDQPQHF. CDR3 sequence (DNA): TGTGCCAGCAGTCCCTACAGTGACCAGCCCCAGCATTTT. V is TRBV2 and J is TRBJ1-5; D is unclear. CDR3 size: 13 residues. V was shortened by 5 bases and J by 7 bases, with 12 bases between the two germline ends. Germline V gene data show CDR1 as SNHLY and CDR2 as FYNNEI.

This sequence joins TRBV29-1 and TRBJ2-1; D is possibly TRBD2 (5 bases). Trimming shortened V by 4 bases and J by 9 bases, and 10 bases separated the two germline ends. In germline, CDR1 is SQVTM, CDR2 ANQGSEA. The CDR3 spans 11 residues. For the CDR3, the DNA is TGCAGCGTTGGAGGGTCGGGTGAGCAGTTCTTC. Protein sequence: CSVGGSGEQFF.

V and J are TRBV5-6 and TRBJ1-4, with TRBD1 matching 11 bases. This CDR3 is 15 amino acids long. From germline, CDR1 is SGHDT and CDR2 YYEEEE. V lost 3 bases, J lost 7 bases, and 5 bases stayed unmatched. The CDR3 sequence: CASSSGQGVGEKLFF. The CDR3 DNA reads TGTGCCAGCAGCTCGGGACAGGGGGTCGGTGAAAAACTGTTTTTT.

CDR3 in amino acids: CASSPKSPSRDGELFF. CDR3 sequence (DNA): TGCGCCAGCAGCCCAAAGAGTCCTAGTCGGGACGGGGAGCTGTTTTTT. This chain uses TRBV4-1 with TRBJ2-2; a possible D gene is TRBD2 (5 bases). Per the germline V gene, CDR1 is MGHRA and CDR2 is YSYEKL. V was shortened by 4 bases and J by 7 bases, with 19 bases between the two germline ends. The CDR3 is 16 residues long.

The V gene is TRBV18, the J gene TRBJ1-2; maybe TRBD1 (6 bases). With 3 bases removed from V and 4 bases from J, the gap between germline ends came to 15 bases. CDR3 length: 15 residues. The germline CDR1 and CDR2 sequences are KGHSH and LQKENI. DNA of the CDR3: TGTGCCAGCTCACCCTCAGGCAGGGGCGGCTATGGCTACACCTTC. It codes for CASSPSGRGGYGYTF.

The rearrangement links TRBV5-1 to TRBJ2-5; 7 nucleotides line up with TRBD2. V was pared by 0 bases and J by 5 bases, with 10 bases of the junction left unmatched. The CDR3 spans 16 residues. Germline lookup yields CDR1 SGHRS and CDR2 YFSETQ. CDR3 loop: CASSLGVTSIEETQYF. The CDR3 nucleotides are TGCGCCAGCAGCTTGGGGGTGACTAGCATCGAGGAGACCCAGTACTTC.

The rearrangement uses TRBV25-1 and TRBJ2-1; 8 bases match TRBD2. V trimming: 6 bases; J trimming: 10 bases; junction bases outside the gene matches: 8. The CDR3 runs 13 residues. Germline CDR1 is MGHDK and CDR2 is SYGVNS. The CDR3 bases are TGTGCCAGCAGGGCAGCGGGGGTGGGGGAGCAGTTCTTC. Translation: CASRAAGVGEQFF.

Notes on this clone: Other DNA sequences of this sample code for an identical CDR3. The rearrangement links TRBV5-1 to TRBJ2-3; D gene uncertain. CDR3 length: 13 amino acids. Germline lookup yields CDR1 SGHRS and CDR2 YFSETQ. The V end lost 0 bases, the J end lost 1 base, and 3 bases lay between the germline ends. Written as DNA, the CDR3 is TGCGCCAGCAGCTTGGCCGGCACAGATACGCAGTATTTT. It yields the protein CASSLAGTDTQYF.

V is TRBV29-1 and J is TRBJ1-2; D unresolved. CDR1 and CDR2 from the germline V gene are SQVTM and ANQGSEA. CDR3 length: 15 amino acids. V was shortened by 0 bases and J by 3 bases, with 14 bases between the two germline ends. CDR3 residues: CSVEERTKVYYGYTF. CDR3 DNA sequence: TGCAGCGTTGAAGAGAGAACTAAGGTTTACTATGGCTACACCTTC.

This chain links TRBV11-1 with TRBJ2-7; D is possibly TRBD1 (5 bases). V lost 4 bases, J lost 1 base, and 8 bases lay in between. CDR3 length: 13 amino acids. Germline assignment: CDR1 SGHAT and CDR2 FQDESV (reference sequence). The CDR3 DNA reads TGTGCCAGCAGCTACGACAGATCCTACGAGCAGTACTTC. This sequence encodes CASSYDRSYEQYF.

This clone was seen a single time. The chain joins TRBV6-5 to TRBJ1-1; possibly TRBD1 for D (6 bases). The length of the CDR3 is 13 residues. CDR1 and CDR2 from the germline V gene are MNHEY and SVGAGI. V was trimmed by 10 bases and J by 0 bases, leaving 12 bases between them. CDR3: CATKGDMNTEAFF. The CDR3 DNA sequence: TGTGCCACCAAGGGGGACATGAACACTGAAGCTTTCTTT.

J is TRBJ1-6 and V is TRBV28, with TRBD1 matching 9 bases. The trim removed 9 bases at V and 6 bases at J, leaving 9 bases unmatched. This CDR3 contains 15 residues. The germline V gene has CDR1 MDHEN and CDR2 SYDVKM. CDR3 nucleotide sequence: TGTGCCAGTTGGGGACAGGGAGGGATTAATTCACCCCTCCACTTT. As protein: CASWGQGGINSPLHF.

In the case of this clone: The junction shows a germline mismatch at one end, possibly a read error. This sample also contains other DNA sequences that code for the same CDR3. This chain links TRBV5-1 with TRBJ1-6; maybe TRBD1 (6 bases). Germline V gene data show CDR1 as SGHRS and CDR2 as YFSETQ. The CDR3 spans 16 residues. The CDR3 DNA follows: TGCGCCAGCAGCTTTGGGGCCGACAGGAGTAATTCCCCCCTCCACTTT. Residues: CASSFGADRSNSPLHF.

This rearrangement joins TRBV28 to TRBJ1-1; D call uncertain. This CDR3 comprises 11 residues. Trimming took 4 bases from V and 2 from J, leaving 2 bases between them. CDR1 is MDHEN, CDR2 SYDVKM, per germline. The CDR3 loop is CASSSNTEAFF. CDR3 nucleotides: TGTGCCAGCAGTTCAAACACTGAAGCTTTCTTT.

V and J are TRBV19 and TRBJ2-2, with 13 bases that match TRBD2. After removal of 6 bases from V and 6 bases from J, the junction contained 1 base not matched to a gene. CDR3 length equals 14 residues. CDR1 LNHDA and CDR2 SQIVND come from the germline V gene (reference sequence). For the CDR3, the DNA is TGTGCCAGTAGCGGACTAGCGGGGGCCGGGGAGCTGTTTTTT. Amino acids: CASSGLAGAGELFF.